This T cell receptor (beta chain) derives from a study of CD8 T cells in ankylosing spondylitis. MiXCR was run by TCRdb on the 5' RACE reads, yielding one entry per CDR3 protein. The profile shows roughly 490,000 distinct CDR3 sequences, roughly 5.2% of them singletons. CDR1 and CDR2 from the germline V gene are GTSNPN and SVGIG (reference sequence). The CDR3 runs 14 residues. The V gene end was trimmed by 8 bases and the J gene end by 4 bases; junction bases not matched to a gene: 9. Regarding the study as a whole: Clones tied to disease were said to be significantly enriched in matched ankylosing spondylitis synovial fluid. Earlier reports found some motif variants in synovial fluid and blood in reactive arthritis. Seven to nine highly homologous variants made up a TCR beta motif that seemed to typify ankylosing spondylitis blood.

This clonotype was observed a few times. No antigen is known for it. This chain uses TRBV30 with TRBJ2-1; 9 bases align to TRBD1. Sequencing was carried out using blood, either unsorted or a sorted T cell fraction (not recorded which). The receptor was isolated from a male donor with ankylosing spondylitis. The chain's CDR3 is CATPGTGSYNEQFF. The DNA of the CDR3 is TGTGCCACACCGGGGACAGGGAGTTACAATGAGCAGTTCTTC.